This T cell receptor delta chain was captured in a study of Vδ1+ human thymocytes. Overall study findings and caveats: About 20% of thymic delta-chain sequences were Vdelta2, with few Vdelta3, unlike blood Vdelta1+ controls. Thymic TRG and TRD repertoires appeared highly polyclonal.

This clone came up a few times. Its antigen is not known. Germline V gene data show CDR1 as GEAIGNYY and CDR2 as EKD. This CDR3 has 17 amino acids. The V and J ends lost 0 bases and 7 bases, in that order; junction bases with no gene match: 13. Thymocytes were sorted as CD3+ TCRVdelta1+ TCRVdelta2- after alphabeta T cell depletion. RNA was extracted from the cells and then reverse transcribed. CDR3 amplicons came from multiplex PCR with pooled V-gene forward and constant-region reverse primers. TCRdb re-analyzed the multiplex PCR reads via CATT. In the table there are more than 50,000 delta-chain clones, about 14% of which are singletons.

Material: Vdelta1+ gamma-delta thymocytes from the thymus. Subset described: FACS-sorted CD3+ TCRalphabeta- TCRVdelta1+ TCRVdelta2- thymocytes. V gene TRDV2 combines with J gene TRDJ1, with 10 bases aligning to TRDD3. This receptor was taken from a girl less than two years old who had congenital heart surgery. CDR3 protein: CACDTGTGGCEGAKLIF. CDR3 DNA: TGTGCCTGTGACACCGGGACTGGGGGATGCGAAGGTGCTAAACTCATCTTT.